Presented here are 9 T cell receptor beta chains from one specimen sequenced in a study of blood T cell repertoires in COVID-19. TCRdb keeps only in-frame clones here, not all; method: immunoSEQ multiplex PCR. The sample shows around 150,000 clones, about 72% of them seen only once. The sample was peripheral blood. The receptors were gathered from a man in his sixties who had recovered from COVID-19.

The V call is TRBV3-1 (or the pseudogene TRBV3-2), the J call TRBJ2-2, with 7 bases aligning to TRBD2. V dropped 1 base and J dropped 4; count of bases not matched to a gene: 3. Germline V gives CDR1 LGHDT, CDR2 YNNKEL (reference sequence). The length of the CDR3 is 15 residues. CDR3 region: CASSQVAGGTGELFF. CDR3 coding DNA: TGTGCCAGCAGCCAAGTAGCGGGCGGCACCGGGGAGCTGTTTTTT.

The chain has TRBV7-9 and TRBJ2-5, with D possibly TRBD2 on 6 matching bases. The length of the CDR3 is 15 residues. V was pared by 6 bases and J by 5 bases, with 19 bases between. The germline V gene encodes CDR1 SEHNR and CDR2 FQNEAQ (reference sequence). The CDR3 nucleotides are TGTGCCAGCAGTCCAGAGGGAGGCTCGCCGGAGACCCAGTACTTC. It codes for CASSPEGGSPETQYF. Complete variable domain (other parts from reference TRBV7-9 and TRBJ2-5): DTGVSQNPRHKITKRGQNVTFRCDPISEHNRLYWYRQTLGQGPEFLTYFQNEAQLEKSRLLSDRFSAERPKGSFSTLEIQRTEQGDSAMYLCASSPEGGSPETQYFGPGTRLLVL.

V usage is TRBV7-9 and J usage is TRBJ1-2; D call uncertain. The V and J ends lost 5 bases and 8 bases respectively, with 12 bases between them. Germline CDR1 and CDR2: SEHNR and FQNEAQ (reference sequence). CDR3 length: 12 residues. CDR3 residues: CASSLEGGGYTF. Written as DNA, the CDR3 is TGTGCCAGCAGCCTAGAAGGAGGAGGCTACACCTTC. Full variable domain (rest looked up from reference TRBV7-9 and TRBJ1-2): DTGVSQNPRHKITKRGQNVTFRCDPISEHNRLYWYRQTLGQGPEFLTYFQNEAQLEKSRLLSDRFSAERPKGSFSTLEIQRTEQGDSAMYLCASSLEGGGYTFGSGTRLTVV.

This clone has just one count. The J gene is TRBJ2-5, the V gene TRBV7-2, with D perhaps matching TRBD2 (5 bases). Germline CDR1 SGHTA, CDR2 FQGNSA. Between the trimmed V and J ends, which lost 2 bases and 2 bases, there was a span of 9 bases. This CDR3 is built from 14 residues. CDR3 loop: CASSLYGVQETQYF. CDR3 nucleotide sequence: TGTGCCAGCAGCTTATACGGGGTTCAAGAGACCCAGTACTTC.

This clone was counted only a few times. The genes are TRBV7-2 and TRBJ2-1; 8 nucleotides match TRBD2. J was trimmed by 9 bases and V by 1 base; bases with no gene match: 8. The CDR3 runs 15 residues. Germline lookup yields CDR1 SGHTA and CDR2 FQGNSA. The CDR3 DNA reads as TGTGCCAGCAGCTTAGAAGCGGGAGCCCCAGTTGAGCAGTTCTTC. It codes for CASSLEAGAPVEQFF.

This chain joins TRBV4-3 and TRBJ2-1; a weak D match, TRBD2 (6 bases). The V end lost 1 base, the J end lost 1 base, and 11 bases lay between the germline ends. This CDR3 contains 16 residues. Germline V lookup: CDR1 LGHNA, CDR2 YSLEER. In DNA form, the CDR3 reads TGCGCCAGCAGCCAAGGGAGGGGCAGGTCCTACAATGAGCAGTTCTTC. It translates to CASSQGRGRSYNEQFF.

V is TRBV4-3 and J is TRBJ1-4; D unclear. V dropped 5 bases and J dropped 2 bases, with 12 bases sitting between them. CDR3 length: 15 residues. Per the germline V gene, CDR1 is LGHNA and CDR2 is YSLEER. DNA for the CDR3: TGCGCCAGCAGCTCCTTGGGAGGGACTAATGAAAAACTGTTTTTT. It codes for CASSSLGGTNEKLFF.

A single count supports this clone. The CDR3 here is CASSPQGFNEQYF. The CDR3 DNA is TGTGCCAGCTCACCTCAGGGGTTCAACGAGCAGTACTTC. This chain uses TRBV18 with TRBJ2-7; D perhaps matches TRBD1 (6 bases). The V end lost 3 bases, the J end lost 5 bases, and 11 bases lay between the germline ends. Germline CDR1 KGHSH, CDR2 LQKENI. The CDR3 has 13 amino acids. Complete variable domain (other parts from reference TRBV18 and TRBJ2-7): NAGVMQNPRHLVRRRGQEARLRCSPMKGHSHVYWYRQLPEEGLKFMVYLQKENIIDESGMPKERFSAEFPKEGPSILRIQQVVRGDSAAYFCASSPQGFNEQYFGPGTRLTVT.

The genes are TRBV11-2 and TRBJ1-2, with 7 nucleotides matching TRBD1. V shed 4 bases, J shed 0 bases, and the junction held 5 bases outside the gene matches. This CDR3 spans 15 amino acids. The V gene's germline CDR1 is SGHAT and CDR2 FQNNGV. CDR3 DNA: TGTGCCAGCAGCTCGGGGACAGCAGCTAACTATGGCTACACCTTC. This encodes CASSSGTAANYGYTF.